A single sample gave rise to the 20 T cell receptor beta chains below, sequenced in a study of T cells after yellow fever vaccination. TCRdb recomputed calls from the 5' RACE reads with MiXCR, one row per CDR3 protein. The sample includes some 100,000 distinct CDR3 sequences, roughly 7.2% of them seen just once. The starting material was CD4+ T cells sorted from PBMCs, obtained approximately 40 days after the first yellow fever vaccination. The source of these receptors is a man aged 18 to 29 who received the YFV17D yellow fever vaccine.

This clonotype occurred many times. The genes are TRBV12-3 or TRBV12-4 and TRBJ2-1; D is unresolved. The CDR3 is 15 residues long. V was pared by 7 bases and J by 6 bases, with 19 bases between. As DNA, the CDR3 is TGTGCCAGCATATTCCCCCATGGCGGTGGCAATGAGCAGTTCTTC. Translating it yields CASIFPHGGGNEQFF.

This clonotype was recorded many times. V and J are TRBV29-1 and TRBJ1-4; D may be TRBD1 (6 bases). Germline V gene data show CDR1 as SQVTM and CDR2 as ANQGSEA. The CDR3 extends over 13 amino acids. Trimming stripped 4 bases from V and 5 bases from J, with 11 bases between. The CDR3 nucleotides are TGCAGCGTTGCAGGACAGCGAAATGAAAAACTGTTTTTT. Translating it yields CSVAGQRNEKLFF.

This chain's CDR3 is CASAGPETQYF. The CDR3 DNA reads TGTGCTTCAGCCGGGCCGGAGACCCAGTACTTC. V usage is TRBV12-5 and J usage is TRBJ2-5; D is ambiguous. V was shortened by 11 bases and J by 5 bases, with 12 bases between the two germline ends. Germline V gene lookup returns CDR1 LGHNT and CDR2 FRNRAP. The CDR3 totals 11 residues.

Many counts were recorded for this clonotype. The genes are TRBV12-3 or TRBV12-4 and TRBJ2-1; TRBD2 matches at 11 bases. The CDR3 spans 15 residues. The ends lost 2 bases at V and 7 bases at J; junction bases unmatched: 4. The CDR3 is CASSLLAGGQNEQFF. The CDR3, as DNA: TGTGCCAGCAGTTTACTAGCGGGGGGTCAGAATGAGCAGTTCTTC.

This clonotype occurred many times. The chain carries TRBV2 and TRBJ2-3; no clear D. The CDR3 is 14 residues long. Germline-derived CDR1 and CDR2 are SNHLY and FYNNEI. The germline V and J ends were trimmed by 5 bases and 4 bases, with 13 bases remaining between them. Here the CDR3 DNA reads TGTGCCAGCAGTATGGCCAGCGAGGCAGATACGCAGTATTTT. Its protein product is CASSMASEADTQYF.

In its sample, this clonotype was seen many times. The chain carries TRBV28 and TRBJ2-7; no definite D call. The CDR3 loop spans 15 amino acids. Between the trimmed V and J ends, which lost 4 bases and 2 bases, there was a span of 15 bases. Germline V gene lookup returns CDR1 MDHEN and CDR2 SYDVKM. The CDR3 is CASSSVEPTPYEQYF. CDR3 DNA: TGTGCCAGCAGTTCTGTCGAGCCCACTCCCTACGAGCAGTACTTC.

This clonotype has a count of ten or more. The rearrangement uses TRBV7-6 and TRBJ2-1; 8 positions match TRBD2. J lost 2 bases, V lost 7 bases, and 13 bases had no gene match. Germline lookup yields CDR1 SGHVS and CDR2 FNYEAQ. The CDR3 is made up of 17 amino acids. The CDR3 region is CASIKSLGGAAYNEQFF. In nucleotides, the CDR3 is TGTGCCAGCATCAAGTCACTCGGGGGGGCCGCCTACAATGAGCAGTTCTTC.

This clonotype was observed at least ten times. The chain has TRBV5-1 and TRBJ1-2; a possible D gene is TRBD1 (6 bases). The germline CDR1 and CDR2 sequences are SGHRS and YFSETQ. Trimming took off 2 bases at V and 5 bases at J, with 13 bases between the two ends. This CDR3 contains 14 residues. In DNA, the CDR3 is TGCGCCAGCAGCTTCAGGGGAAGGGGATATGGCTACACCTTC. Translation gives CASSFRGRGYGYTF.

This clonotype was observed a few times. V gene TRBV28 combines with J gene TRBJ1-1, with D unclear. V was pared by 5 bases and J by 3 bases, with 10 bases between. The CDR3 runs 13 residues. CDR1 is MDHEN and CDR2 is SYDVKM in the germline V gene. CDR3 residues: CASSINPHTEAFF. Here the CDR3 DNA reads TGTGCCAGCAGTATAAATCCACACACTGAAGCTTTCTTT.

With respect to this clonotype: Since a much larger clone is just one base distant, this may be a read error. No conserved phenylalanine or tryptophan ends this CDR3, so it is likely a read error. CDR3 in amino acids: CAISVDYEQYL. CDR3 nucleotide sequence: TGTGCCATCAGTGTAGACTACGAGCAGTACTTA. This chain joins TRBV10-3 and TRBJ2-7, with no clear D. CDR3 length: 11 residues. The V gene's germline CDR1 is ENHRY and CDR2 SYGVKD. Between the trimmed V and J ends, which lost 4 bases and 3 bases, there was a span of 4 bases.

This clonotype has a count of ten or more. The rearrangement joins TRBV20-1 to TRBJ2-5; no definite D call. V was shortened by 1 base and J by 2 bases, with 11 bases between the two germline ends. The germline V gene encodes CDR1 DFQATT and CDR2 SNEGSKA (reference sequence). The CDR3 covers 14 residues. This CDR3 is CSARVPGSQETQYF. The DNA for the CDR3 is TGCAGTGCTAGAGTCCCCGGGTCACAAGAGACCCAGTACTTC.

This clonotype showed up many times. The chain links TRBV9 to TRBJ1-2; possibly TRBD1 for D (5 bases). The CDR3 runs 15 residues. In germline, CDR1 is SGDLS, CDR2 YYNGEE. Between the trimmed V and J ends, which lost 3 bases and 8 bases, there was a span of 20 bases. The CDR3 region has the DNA TGTGCCAGCAGCGCGAACCACGGGACGCCGTTAGGCTACACCTTC. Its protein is CASSANHGTPLGYTF.

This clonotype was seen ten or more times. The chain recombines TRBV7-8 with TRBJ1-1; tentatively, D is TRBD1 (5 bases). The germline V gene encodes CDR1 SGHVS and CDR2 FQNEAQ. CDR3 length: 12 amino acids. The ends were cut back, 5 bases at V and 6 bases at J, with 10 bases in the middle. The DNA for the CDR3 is TGTGCCAGCAGCGTTGACAGATCTGAAGCTTTCTTT. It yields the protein CASSVDRSEAFF.

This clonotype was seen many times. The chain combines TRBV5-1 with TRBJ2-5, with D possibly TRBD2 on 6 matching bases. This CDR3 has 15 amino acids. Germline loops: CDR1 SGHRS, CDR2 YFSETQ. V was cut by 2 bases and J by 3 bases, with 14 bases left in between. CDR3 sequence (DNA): TGCGCCAGCAGCTTACTTCCGGGAGTCAAAGAGACCCAGTACTTC. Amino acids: CASSLLPGVKETQYF.

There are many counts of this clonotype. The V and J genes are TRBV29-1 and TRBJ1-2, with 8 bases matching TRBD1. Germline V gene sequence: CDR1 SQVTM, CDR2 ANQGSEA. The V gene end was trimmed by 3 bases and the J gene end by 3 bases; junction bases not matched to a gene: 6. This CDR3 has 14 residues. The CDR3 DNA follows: TGCAGCGTTGACTCGACAGGGGAGGACTATGGCTACACCTTC. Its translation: CSVDSTGEDYGYTF.

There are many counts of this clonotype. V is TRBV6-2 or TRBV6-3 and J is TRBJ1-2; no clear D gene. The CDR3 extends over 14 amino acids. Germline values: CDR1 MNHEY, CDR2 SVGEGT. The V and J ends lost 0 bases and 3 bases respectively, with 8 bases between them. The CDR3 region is CASSYSSADYGYTF. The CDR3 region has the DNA TGTGCCAGCAGTTACTCTTCTGCAGACTATGGCTACACCTTC.

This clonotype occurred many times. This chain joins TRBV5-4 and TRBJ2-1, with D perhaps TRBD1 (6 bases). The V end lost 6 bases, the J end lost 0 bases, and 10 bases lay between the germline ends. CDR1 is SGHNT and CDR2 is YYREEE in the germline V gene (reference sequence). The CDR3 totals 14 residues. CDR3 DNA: TGTGCCAGCAATAGAGGGGGCTCCTACAATGAGCAGTTCTTC. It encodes CASNRGGSYNEQFF.

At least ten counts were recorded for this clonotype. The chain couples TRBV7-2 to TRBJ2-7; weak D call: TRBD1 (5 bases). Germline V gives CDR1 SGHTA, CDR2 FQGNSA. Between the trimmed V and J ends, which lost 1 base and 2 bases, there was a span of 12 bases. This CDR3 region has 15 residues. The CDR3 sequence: CASSLGPGSTYEQYV. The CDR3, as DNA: TGTGCCAGCAGCTTAGGGCCAGGGTCTACCTACGAGCAGTACGTC.

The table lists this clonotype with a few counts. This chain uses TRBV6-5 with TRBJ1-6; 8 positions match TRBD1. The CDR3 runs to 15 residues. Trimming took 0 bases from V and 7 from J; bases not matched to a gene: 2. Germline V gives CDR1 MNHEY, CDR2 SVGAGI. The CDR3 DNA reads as TGTGCCAGCAGTTACTCTCAGGGGGCAAATTCACCCCTCCACTTT. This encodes CASSYSQGANSPLHF.

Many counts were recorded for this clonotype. The CDR3 loop is CASSDFLATDTQYF. In DNA, the CDR3 is TGTGCCAGCAGTGATTTTTTAGCGACAGATACGCAGTATTTT. The rearrangement uses TRBV6-2 or TRBV6-3 and TRBJ2-3; possibly TRBD2 for D (5 bases). From germline, CDR1 is MNHEY and CDR2 SVGEGT. The CDR3 runs to 14 residues. V dropped 5 bases and J dropped 3 bases, with 12 bases sitting between them.